What follows are 24 T cell receptor beta chains derived from one specimen sequenced in a study of identical twins. TCRdb analysed the 5' RACE reads with MiXCR anew, one entry per CDR3 protein. The sample yields just over 500,000 distinct CDR3 sequences, about 20% seen once. Another study also made use of these data, one on T cells expressing NK-cell markers.

Sequenced material: CD4+ T cells sorted from blood. All receptors derive from a young woman in good health.

This chain uses TRBV20-1 with TRBJ2-7, with D perhaps TRBD1 (5 bases). The germline V gene encodes CDR1 DFQATT and CDR2 SNEGSKA (reference sequence). V lost 0 bases and J 3 bases, leaving 12 bases between the germline ends. CDR3 length equals 14 residues. CDR3 region: CSAREDSRVYEQYF. CDR3 sequence (DNA): TGCAGTGCTAGAGAGGATTCCAGGGTCTACGAGCAGTACTTC.

This clonotype was detected a few times. The chain links TRBV20-1 to TRBJ2-7; D gene uncertain. This CDR3 has 12 residues. Trimming pared 3 bases from V and 3 bases from J, leaving 9 bases between. Germline-derived CDR1 and CDR2 are DFQATT and SNEGSKA (reference sequence). The CDR3 DNA reads as TGCAGTGCTAGTCTACTTAACTACGAGCAGTACTTC. This codes for CSASLLNYEQYF.

This clonotype was detected a few times. The genes are TRBV27 and TRBJ2-7; 7 positions agree with TRBD1. This CDR3 has 14 amino acids. V was pared by 6 bases and J by 0 bases, with 5 bases of the junction left unmatched. CDR1 is MNHEY, CDR2 SMNVEV, per germline (reference sequence). CDR3 coding DNA: TGTGCCAGCAGAATAGGGGGCGGCTCCTACGAGCAGTACTTC. Its protein product is CASRIGGGSYEQYF.

The sample holds many counts of this clonotype. The chain links TRBV7-2 to TRBJ2-7; D ambiguous. The CDR3 spans 12 residues. Between the trimmed V and J ends, which lost 2 bases and 4 bases, there was a span of 6 bases. Germline V gives CDR1 SGHTA, CDR2 FQGNSA. CDR3 region: CASSLQVYEQYF. The CDR3 DNA reads TGTGCCAGCAGCTTACAGGTATACGAGCAGTACTTC.

At least ten counts were recorded for this clonotype. The chain combines TRBV20-1 with TRBJ2-1; possible D gene TRBD2, 6 bases. Germline-derived CDR1 and CDR2 are DFQATT and SNEGSKA (reference sequence). V was cut by 7 bases and J by 2 bases, with 15 bases left in between. CDR3 length: 14 amino acids. The CDR3 region has the DNA TGCAGTGGTCAGCGGGCTGGTCCCTACAATGAGCAGTTCTTC. It codes for CSGQRAGPYNEQFF.

CDR3 sequence (DNA): TGTGCCAGAAGGACAGCTAGCACAGATACGCAGTATTTT. This translates into CARRTASTDTQYF. This chain joins TRBV2 and TRBJ2-3; possibly TRBD1 for D (6 bases). V lost 9 bases and J 0 bases, leaving 10 bases between the germline ends. The CDR3 runs to 13 residues. CDR1 and CDR2 from the germline V gene are SNHLY and FYNNEI.

This clonotype was observed a handful of times. CDR3 bases: TGTGCCAGCAGTACCGGGGGTCCTCGGGAGACCCAGTACTTC. It translates to CASSTGGPRETQYF. The J gene is TRBJ2-5, the V gene TRBV6-1; D might be TRBD2 (6 bases). CDR3 length: 14 amino acids. V shed 5 bases and J shed 5 bases, with 15 bases lying between them. The germline V gene encodes CDR1 MNHNS and CDR2 SASEGT.

A few counts support this clonotype. This chain connects TRBV20-1 to TRBJ2-7; no definite D call. Germline CDR1 is DFQATT and CDR2 is SNEGSKA (reference sequence). V lost 4 bases and J lost 12, with 22 bases in between. This CDR3 has 13 residues. CDR3: CSAKAFNIVSPYF. The CDR3 bases are TGCAGTGCTAAGGCCTTCAACATCGTCTCACCGTACTTC.

The chain is built from TRBV2 and TRBJ1-1; D gene unclear. Germline CDR1 reads SNHLY; CDR2 reads FYNNEI. CDR3 size: 13 residues. The V end lost 6 bases, the J end lost 5 bases, and 13 bases lay between the germline ends. The CDR3 spells CASRPEGRTEAFF. The CDR3 nucleotides are TGTGCCAGCAGACCGGAAGGAAGAACTGAAGCTTTCTTT.

Only a few counts were recorded for this clonotype. This chain joins TRBV4-3 and TRBJ2-1; 7 bases match TRBD2. The CDR3 is made up of 15 amino acids. J was trimmed by 7 bases and V by 0 bases; bases with no gene match: 6. Germline CDR1 and CDR2: LGHNA and YSLEER. Here the CDR3 reads CASSQEYGRRNEQFF. CDR3 bases: TGCGCCAGCAGCCAAGAATACGGGAGGAGGAATGAGCAGTTCTTC.

This clonotype was detected only a few times. The V call is TRBV5-1, the J call TRBJ2-1, with TRBD2 matching 13 bases. The germline gives CDR1 SGHRS, CDR2 YFSETQ. J lost 0 bases, V lost 3 bases, and 15 bases had no gene match. The CDR3 has 21 amino acids. CDR3 bases: TGCGCCAGCAGCTCAACTACCGGGACTAGCGGGACTAGGAGCTCCTACAATGAGCAGTTCTTC. Its translation: CASSSTTGTSGTRSSYNEQFF.

In its sample, this clonotype was seen a few times. This chain connects TRBV9 to TRBJ2-3, with 13 bases matching TRBD2. The V segment lost 3 bases and the J segment 3 bases; nucleotides outside the gene matches: 4. This CDR3 region has 16 residues. Germline V lookup: CDR1 SGDLS, CDR2 YYNGEE. The CDR3 reads CASSATSGGRTDTQYF. CDR3 coding DNA: TGTGCCAGCAGCGCGACTAGCGGGGGGCGGACAGATACGCAGTATTTT.

The rearrangement links TRBV20-1 to TRBJ2-1; 7 positions match TRBD2. V was clipped by 3 bases and J by 2 bases; unmatched bases: 4. CDR3 length: 14 amino acids. Germline V gene data show CDR1 as DFQATT and CDR2 as SNEGSKA (reference sequence). CDR3 bases: TGCAGTGCTAGTTGGGACTACCCCTACAATGAGCAGTTCTTC. This encodes CSASWDYPYNEQFF.

This clonotype was recorded a few times. The chain is built from TRBV3-1 and TRBJ1-5; TRBD1 is a possible D gene (6 bases). The CDR3 runs to 16 residues. V lost 1 base and J 2 bases, leaving 12 bases between the germline ends. Germline V gene sequence: CDR1 LGHDT, CDR2 YNNKEL (reference sequence). In DNA, the CDR3 is TGTGCCAGCAGCCAAGGAGGGGGGTCGGGCAATCAGCCCCAGCATTTT. Translating gives CASSQGGGSGNQPQHF.

V usage is TRBV9 and J usage is TRBJ2-1, with a tentative D call TRBD2 (5 bases). CDR3 length equals 15 residues. Trimming shortened V by 5 bases and J by 0 bases, and 12 bases separated the two germline ends. Germline loops: CDR1 SGDLS, CDR2 YYNGEE. DNA for the CDR3: TGTGCCAGCAGTTACCCTAGCAGCTCCTACAATGAGCAGTTCTTC. Protein sequence: CASSYPSSSYNEQFF.

The V and J genes are TRBV20-1 and TRBJ2-5; TRBD1 is a possible D gene (6 bases). CDR3 length: 13 residues. The germline V gene has CDR1 DFQATT and CDR2 SNEGSKA (reference sequence). Trimming shortened V by 3 bases and J by 1 base, and 9 bases separated the two germline ends. The CDR3, as DNA: TGCAGTGCTAGTCGGACAGTCCAAGAGACCCAGTACTTC. Encoded protein: CSASRTVQETQYF.

This clonotype was recorded a few times. The chain has TRBV3-1 and TRBJ2-2, with D uncertain. This CDR3 has 13 amino acids. CDR1 is LGHDT, CDR2 YNNKEL, per germline (reference sequence). Trimming took 4 bases from V and 7 from J, leaving 10 bases between them. CDR3 residues: CASSPPYVGELFF. DNA for the CDR3: TGTGCCAGCAGCCCGCCCTACGTCGGGGAGCTGTTTTTT.

This clonotype was counted ten times or more. The chain recombines TRBV18 with TRBJ2-7; D is possibly TRBD1 or TRBD2 (5 bases each). CDR1 is KGHSH and CDR2 is LQKENI in the germline V gene. The CDR3 spans 12 residues. V was trimmed by 2 bases and J by 5 bases, leaving 7 bases between them. CDR3 loop: CASSPGGHEQYF. As DNA, the CDR3 is TGTGCCAGCTCACCAGGGGGTCACGAGCAGTACTTC.

The chain combines TRBV20-1 with TRBJ2-7; D is possibly TRBD1 or TRBD2 (5 bases each). This CDR3 spans 13 amino acids. Between the trimmed V and J ends, which lost 6 bases and 1 base, there was a span of 13 bases. Germline V lookup: CDR1 DFQATT, CDR2 SNEGSKA (reference sequence). The CDR3 nucleotides are TGCAGTGCCGAGCCGTGGGGGTCCTACGAGCAGTACTTC. Its translation: CSAEPWGSYEQYF.

The V call is TRBV20-1, the J call TRBJ2-5; D could derive from TRBD1 or TRBD2 (5 bases each). CDR1 is DFQATT, CDR2 SNEGSKA, per germline (reference sequence). The CDR3 totals 13 residues. V dropped 6 bases and J dropped 4 bases, with 15 bases sitting between them. The chain's CDR3 is CSAPRVGRETQYF. In DNA, the CDR3 is TGCAGTGCCCCGAGAGTGGGACGAGAGACCCAGTACTTC.

This sequence joins TRBV20-1 and TRBJ2-1, with TRBD2 matching 7 bases. From germline, CDR1 is DFQATT and CDR2 SNEGSKA (reference sequence). This CDR3 spans 15 amino acids. V lost 2 bases to trimming and J lost 4 bases; unmatched junction nucleotides: 8. CDR3 nucleotides: TGCAGTGCTAGAACGGCAGCGGGGAATTACAATGAGCAGTTCTTC. It yields the protein CSARTAAGNYNEQFF.

There are many counts of this clonotype. V gene TRBV4-3 combines with J gene TRBJ2-1; D call uncertain. The V end was cut by 2 bases, the J end by 0 bases, with 14 bases between. CDR1 LGHNA and CDR2 YSLEER come from the germline V gene. The CDR3 extends over 17 amino acids. CDR3 in DNA: TGCGCCAGCAGCCAATCGGGTTTGCGGAGCTCCTACAATGAGCAGTTCTTC. It is translated as CASSQSGLRSSYNEQFF.

The CDR3 region has the DNA TGCAGTGCCAGCGACAGGGGGCGAGCCAAAAACATTCAGTACTTC. This codes for CSASDRGRAKNIQYF. This chain uses TRBV20-1 with TRBJ2-4; 10 nucleotides line up with TRBD1. Looked up from germline, CDR1 is DFQATT and CDR2 is SNEGSKA (reference sequence). The ends lost 6 bases at V and 0 bases at J; junction bases unmatched: 5. This CDR3 contains 15 residues.

This clonotype showed up just a few times. This rearrangement joins TRBV20-1 to TRBJ2-3; D may be TRBD1 (5 bases). The germline V and J ends were trimmed by 6 bases and 4 bases, with 17 bases remaining between them. The CDR3 spans 14 residues. Germline CDR1 and CDR2: DFQATT and SNEGSKA (reference sequence). CDR3 in amino acids: CSAKGSIGADTQYF. CDR3 nucleotides: TGCAGTGCCAAGGGGTCTATCGGCGCAGATACGCAGTATTTT.